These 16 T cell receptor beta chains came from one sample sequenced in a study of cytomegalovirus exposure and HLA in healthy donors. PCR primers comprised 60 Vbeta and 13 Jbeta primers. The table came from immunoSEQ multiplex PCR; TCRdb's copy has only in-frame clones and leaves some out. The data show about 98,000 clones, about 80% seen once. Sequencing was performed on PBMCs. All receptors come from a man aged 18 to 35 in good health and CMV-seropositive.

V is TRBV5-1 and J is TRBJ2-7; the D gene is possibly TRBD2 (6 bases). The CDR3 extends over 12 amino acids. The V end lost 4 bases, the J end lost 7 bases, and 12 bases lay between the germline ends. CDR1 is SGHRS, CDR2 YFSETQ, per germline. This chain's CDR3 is CASSPEGLEQYF. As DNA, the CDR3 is TGCGCCAGCAGCCCGGAGGGCTTGGAGCAGTACTTC.

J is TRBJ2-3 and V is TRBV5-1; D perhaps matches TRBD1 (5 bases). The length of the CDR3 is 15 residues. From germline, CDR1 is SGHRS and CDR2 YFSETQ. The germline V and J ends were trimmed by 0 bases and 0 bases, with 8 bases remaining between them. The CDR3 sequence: CASSLGTFSTDTQYF. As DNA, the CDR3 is TGCGCCAGCAGCTTGGGGACATTTAGCACAGATACGCAGTATTTT.

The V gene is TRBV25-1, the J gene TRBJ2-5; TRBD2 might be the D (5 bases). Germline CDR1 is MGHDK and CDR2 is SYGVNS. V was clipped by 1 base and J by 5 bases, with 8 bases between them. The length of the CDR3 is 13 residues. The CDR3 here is CASSEFERETQYF. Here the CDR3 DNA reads TGTGCCAGCAGTGAATTTGAGCGGGAGACCCAGTACTTC.

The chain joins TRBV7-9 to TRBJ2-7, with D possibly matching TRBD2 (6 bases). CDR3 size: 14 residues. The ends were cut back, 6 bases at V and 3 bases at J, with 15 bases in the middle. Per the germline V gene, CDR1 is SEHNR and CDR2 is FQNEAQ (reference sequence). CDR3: CASSPFAGNYEQYF. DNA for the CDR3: TGTGCCAGCAGTCCATTTGCGGGGAACTACGAGCAGTACTTC.

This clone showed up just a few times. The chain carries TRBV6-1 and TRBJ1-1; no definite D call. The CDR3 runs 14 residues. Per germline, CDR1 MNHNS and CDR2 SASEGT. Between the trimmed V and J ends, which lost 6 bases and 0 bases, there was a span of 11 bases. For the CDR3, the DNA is TGTGCCAGCAGCGCCTCGGAGCTGAACACTGAAGCTTTCTTT. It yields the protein CASSASELNTEAFF.

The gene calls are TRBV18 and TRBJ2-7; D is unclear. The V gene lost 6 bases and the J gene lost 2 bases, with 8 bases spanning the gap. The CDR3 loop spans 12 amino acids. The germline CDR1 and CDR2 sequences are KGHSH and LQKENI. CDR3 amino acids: CASSSNTYEQYF. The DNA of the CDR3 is TGTGCCAGCTCCTCAAACACCTACGAGCAGTACTTC.

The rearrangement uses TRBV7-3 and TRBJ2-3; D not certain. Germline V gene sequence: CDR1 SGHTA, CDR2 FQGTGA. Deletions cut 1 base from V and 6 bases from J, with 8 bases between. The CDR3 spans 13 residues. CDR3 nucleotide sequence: TGTGCCAGCAGCTTAAGGGCGATGGATACGCAGTATTTT. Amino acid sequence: CASSLRAMDTQYF.

The chain's CDR3 is CASSLRLPYEQYF. The DNA of the CDR3 is TGTGCCAGCAGTTTAAGACTCCCCTACGAGCAGTACTTC. The chain has TRBV27 and TRBJ2-7; no reliable D call. The germline V gene encodes CDR1 MNHEY and CDR2 SMNVEV (reference sequence). The CDR3 length is 13 residues. Trimming took off 2 bases at V and 2 bases at J, with 7 bases between the two ends.

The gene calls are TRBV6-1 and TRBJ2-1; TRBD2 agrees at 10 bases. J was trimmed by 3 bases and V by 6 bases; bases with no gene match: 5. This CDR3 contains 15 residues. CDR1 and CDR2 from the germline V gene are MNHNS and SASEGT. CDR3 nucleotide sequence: TGTGCCAGCAGCACTAGCGGGGTCGTCTACAATGAGCAGTTCTTC. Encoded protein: CASSTSGVVYNEQFF.

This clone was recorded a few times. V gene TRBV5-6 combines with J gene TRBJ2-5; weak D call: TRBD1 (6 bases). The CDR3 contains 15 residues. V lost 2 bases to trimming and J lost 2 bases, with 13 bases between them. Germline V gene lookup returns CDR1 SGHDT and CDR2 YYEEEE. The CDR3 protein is CASSLQGTIQETQYF. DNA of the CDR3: TGTGCCAGCAGCTTACAGGGAACCATACAAGAGACCCAGTACTTC.

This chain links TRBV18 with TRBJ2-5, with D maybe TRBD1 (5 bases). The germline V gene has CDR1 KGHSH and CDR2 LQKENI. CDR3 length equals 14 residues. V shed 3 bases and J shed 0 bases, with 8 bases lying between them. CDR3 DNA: TGTGCCAGCTCACCCAGGACAAACCAAGAGACCCAGTACTTC. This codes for CASSPRTNQETQYF.

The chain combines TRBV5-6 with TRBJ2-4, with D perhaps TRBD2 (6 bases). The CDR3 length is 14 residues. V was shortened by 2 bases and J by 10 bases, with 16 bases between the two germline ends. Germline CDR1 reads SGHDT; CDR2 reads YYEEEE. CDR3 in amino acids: CASSFRGIGSIQYF. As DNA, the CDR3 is TGTGCCAGCAGCTTTCGCGGGATCGGCTCAATTCAGTACTTC.

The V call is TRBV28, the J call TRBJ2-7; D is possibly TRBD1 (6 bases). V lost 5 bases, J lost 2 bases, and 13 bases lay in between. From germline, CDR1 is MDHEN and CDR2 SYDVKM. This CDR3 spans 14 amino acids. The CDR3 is CASSQNRVTYEQYF. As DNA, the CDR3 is TGTGCCAGCAGTCAAAACAGGGTAACCTACGAGCAGTACTTC.

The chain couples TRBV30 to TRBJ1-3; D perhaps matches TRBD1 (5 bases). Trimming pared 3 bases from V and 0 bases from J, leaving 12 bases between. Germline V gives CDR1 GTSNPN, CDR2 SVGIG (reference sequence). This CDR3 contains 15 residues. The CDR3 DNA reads TGTGCCTGGAGACAGGCCACGAACTCTGGAAACACCATATATTTT. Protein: CAWRQATNSGNTIYF.

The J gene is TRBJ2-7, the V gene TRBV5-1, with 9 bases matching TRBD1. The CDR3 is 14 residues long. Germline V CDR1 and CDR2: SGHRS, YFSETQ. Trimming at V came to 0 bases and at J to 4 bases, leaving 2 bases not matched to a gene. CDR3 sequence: CASSLEGQGYEQYF. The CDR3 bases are TGCGCCAGCAGCTTGGAGGGACAGGGATACGAGCAGTACTTC.

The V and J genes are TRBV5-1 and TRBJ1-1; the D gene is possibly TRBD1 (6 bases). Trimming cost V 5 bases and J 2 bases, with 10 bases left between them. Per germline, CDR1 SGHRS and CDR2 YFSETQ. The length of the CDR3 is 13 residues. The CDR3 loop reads CASRPGQNTEAFF. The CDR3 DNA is TGCGCCAGCAGACCGGGACAAAACACTGAAGCTTTCTTT.